This record concerns one TCR beta chain sequence. Its antigen remains undetermined. Base qualities are missing; no much larger clone stands one base away. For repertoire sequencing, the TCR beta CDR3 regions were amplified from RNA transcripts. A first-round RT-PCR used HTBI primers with the Qiagen OneStep RT-PCR kit, followed by a second-round multiplex PCR, size selection and purification. The libraries underwent paired-end sequencing with 100 bp reads on an Illumina HiSeq2000. Per the source publication's procedure: SOAPnuke was used to process the reads, throwing out any read that had adapters, had uncalled bases, had a mean Phred below 15, or lacked an exact constant-primer or identifier match. High-quality paired reads were merged with COPE v1.2.5. Each unique nucleotide sequence was treated as a clonotype, and MiTCR v1.1 was used to align the clonotypes to the IMGT TRB V, D and J references. The analysis was limited to V-J combinations with a frequency above 0.0001, which together covered more than 99% of repertoires. For each V-J combination, a TCR clonal expansion and chaos score was defined as the ratio of F50 clonal expansion to chaos observed in the TCRdist matrix. Features were reduced by Welch's t-statistics and random forest to some 13 V-J combinations, which fed a naive Bayes classifier. The Morisita-Horn index was used to measure how similar the thyroid and blood repertoires were. The public reads were quality trimmed at Q25 with fastp and then assembled into clones with MiXCR by TCRdb, keeping productive beta chains. Under each unique CDR3 protein, matching rows form one entry showing the most common genes and DNA. These V and J calls originate from TCRdb's pipeline instead of the authors' own analysis. The sample profile shows fewer than 250,000 distinct CDR3 sequences; about 32% of them were found once. The top ten hold about 9.1% of the sample.

Patients with ophthalmopathy had moderately to severely active disease, with a Clinical Activity Score of 3 or more, a NOSPECS grade of 4 or more, and a disease duration of less than 3 months. Patients with other autoimmune diseases, uncontrolled infections, pregnancy or lactation were excluded. Diagnosis relied on clinical symptoms, serum thyroxine, TRAb, thyroid ultrasound and orbital computed tomography. Using Ficoll-Paque density gradient centrifugation, PBMCs were isolated from less than 13 ml of fresh peripheral blood. Trizol reagent was used to extract the total RNA, and its quality was then checked on an Agilent 2100 Bioanalyzer. The data were obtained in a study of Graves' ophthalmopathy and Graves' hyperthyroidism (dated by TCRdb to the late 2010s). As for the study more broadly: Peripheral blood was collected at initial diagnosis, prior to any treatment. An independent validation cohort comprised fewer than 20 hyperthyroidism patients and about 16 patients who later progressed from hyperthyroidism to ophthalmopathy. Following sample collection, hyperthyroidism patients were given methimazole at a starting dose of 30 mg daily, and ophthalmopathy patients were given high-dose intravenous methylprednisolone. In a handful of hyperthyroidism patients, the T-cell repertoire of thyroid tissue was compared with the T-cell repertoire of blood. To explore V-J signatures distinguishing ophthalmopathy from hyperthyroidism, a discovery set of under 110 patients (roughly 44 ophthalmopathy, 55 to 60 stable hyperthyroidism) was enrolled. The 100 discovery patients were randomly split 7:3 into training and test sets. In total, 135 blood samples were TCR-sequenced: approximately 42 ophthalmopathy, some 75 hyperthyroidism and some 17 hyperthyroidism-to-ophthalmopathy patients. To tell Graves' ophthalmopathy apart from Graves' hyperthyroidism, and to predict which patients would progress to ophthalmopathy, the study relied on TCR beta repertoire signatures. Study-level results and caveats: In cross-validation, the 13-signature model distinguished ophthalmopathy from stable hyperthyroidism with less than 90% sensitivity and about 81% specificity, while in the test set the corresponding values were roughly 80% and 75%. In validation, the model predicted ophthalmopathy progression with over 60% sensitivity and 72% to 80% specificity; around twelve predicted patients were CT-confirmed with GO in a median of 6.5 months. Among expanded thyroid clonotypes with frequency above 0.001, most also showed up in blood, which suggests that blood repertoires may reflect the thyroid immune response. No statistical method was used to set the sample size in advance, and the investigators knew which group each participant was assigned to.

As encoded in the germline V gene, CDR1 is MNHNS while CDR2 is SASEGT. V lost 9 bases and J lost 2 bases, and the count of bases not matched to a germline gene is 5. From the cysteine through the phenylalanine, the CDR3 covers 13 amino acids. The kept DNA is CDR3 alone, 39 bases in frame from the first base. Sequencing used peripheral blood. This sequence was found in a man aged 50 or older with Graves' ophthalmopathy. Donor details come from another sample of the same person, matched by shared clones. This chain joins TRBV6-1 to TRBJ2-7, and TRBD2 matches 9 of the central bases. The CDR3 protein: CASKTSGTYEQYF. In nucleotides, the sequence is TGTGCCAGTAAGACTAGCGGCACCTACGAGCAGTACTTC.